A selection of T cell receptor beta chains follows, all from one sample in a study of blood T cell repertoires in COVID-19. Data came from immunoSEQ multiplex PCR; TCRdb stores just in-frame clones and leaves some out. This table has about 180,000 clones, 88% appearing once. The sequenced sample consisted of PBMCs or T cells enriched from blood (not recorded which). These receptors were collected from a woman in her late teens or twenties who had recovered from COVID-19. Both conserved end residues are part of each CDR3. The D gene is left open where the match is weak. Not every row has a clone size; where given, it reads once, few, many or a size class.

CDR3 length	D gene	clone size	J gene	V gene	CDR3 DNA	CDR3 protein
15	TRBD2	.	TRBJ2-2	TRBV3-1/TRBV3-2	TGTGCCAGCAGCCAAGTAGCGGGATACACCGGGGAGCTGTTTTTT	CASSQVAGYTGELFF
15	TRBD1	.	TRBJ1-6	TRBV5-4	TGTGCCAGCACCTCGGGGGGGACAGTTAATTCACCCCTCCACTTT	CASTSGGTVNSPLHF
13	.	.	TRBJ2-5	TRBV7-5	TGTGCCAGAAGCTTCGCGGGGGGTGAGACCCAGTACTTC	CARSFAGGETQYF
15	.	.	TRBJ2-7	TRBV9	TGTGCCAGCAGCGTAGGGGGGGGCGGCTCCTACGAGCAGTACTTC	CASSVGGGGSYEQYF
15	.	.	TRBJ2-2	TRBV10-2	TGCGCCAGCAGTGTAGGATCCCGGGGTGCCGGGGAGCTGTTTTTT	CASSVGSRGAGELFF
17	TRBD2	.	TRBJ2-4	TRBV5-1	TGCGCCAGCAGCTTGGAGGGGCGGGAGGGCTCCAAAAACATTCAGTACTTC	CASSLEGREGSKNIQYF
15	TRBD1	.	TRBJ2-7	TRBV28	TGTGCCAGCAACGTAGTGACAGGGCGCTCCTACGAGCAGTACTTC	CASNVVTGRSYEQYF
14	.	.	TRBJ1-1	TRBV7-9	TGTGCCAGCAGCTTAGCGGAGGCGAACACTGAAGCTTTCTTT	CASSLAEANTEAFF
17	.	.	TRBJ2-1	TRBV28	TGTGCCAGCAGTTTGTTCGTACGGGAGTCATGGATCGATGAGCAGTTCTTC	CASSLFVRESWIDEQFF
15	TRBD2	.	TRBJ2-7	TRBV5-1	TGCGCCAGCAGCCCCCAGCGGGGGATCTCCTACGAGCAGTACTTC	CASSPQRGISYEQYF
15	.	.	TRBJ1-2	TRBV5-6	TGTGCCAGCAGCTTACGGGGGACGGCTAACTATGGCTACACCTTC	CASSLRGTANYGYTF
16	.	.	TRBJ2-1	TRBV25-1	TGTGCCAGCAGCGACGCTAGCCCGGAATCCTACAATGAGCAGTTCTTC	CASSDASPESYNEQFF
17	TRBD2	few	TRBJ2-7	TRBV10-3	TGTGCCATCAGTGAGTCGATTGGGACGGGAGGGCCTGACGAGCAGTACTTC	CAISESIGTGGPDEQYF
14	TRBD2	.	TRBJ2-5	TRBV30	TGTGCCTGGAGTAGGCGGGAGATCGGGGAGACCCAGTACTTC	CAWSRREIGETQYF
11	.	few	TRBJ1-5	TRBV2	TGTGCCAGCAGCCCGAGTCAGCCCCAGCATTTT	CASSPSQPQHF
14	.	.	TRBJ1-1	TRBV10-3	TGTGCCATCAGTGGGACACAGATGAACACTGAAGCTTTCTTT	CAISGTQMNTEAFF
16	TRBD1	.	TRBJ1-5	TRBV5-8	TGTGCCAGCAGCCCACGGACAGGGATCTTAATTCAGCCCCAGCATTTT	CASSPRTGILIQPQHF
16	.	.	TRBJ2-3	TRBV9	TGTGCCAGCAGCCCCTCCCCCGGGGGTTGGAAAGATACGCAGTATTTT	CASSPSPGGWKDTQYF
15	.	.	TRBJ1-1	TRBV28	TGTGCCAGCAGTCGCCGACGGGGGATGAGGACTGAAGCTTTCTTT	CASSRRRGMRTEAFF
14	.	.	TRBJ2-4	TRBV18	TGTGCCAGCTCACCCCCGTTAGCCAAAAACATTCAGTACTTC	CASSPPLAKNIQYF
18	TRBD1	once	TRBJ2-3	TRBV4-1	TGCGCCAGCAGCCAGGCCTGGACCGGGACAGGGGGCTCAGATACGCAGTATTTT	CASSQAWTGTGGSDTQYF
14	.	.	TRBJ2-1	TRBV20-1	TGCAGTGCTCGTGGGCCTTCATGGCTCAATGAGCAGTTCTTC	CSARGPSWLNEQFF
18	.	.	TRBJ1-3	TRBV19	TGTGCCAGTAGTACCAGATCCGACAGGATCCGCCCTGGAAACACCATATATTTT	CASSTRSDRIRPGNTIYF
14	TRBD1	.	TRBJ2-1	TRBV18	TGTGCCAGCTCTCCCGGGACAGGACCCAATGAGCAGTTCTTC	CASSPGTGPNEQFF
12	.	.	TRBJ1-1	TRBV28	TGTGCCAGCAGTGCTCTGTCAGGGAGGGCTTTCTTT	CASSALSGRAFF
15	.	.	TRBJ1-2	TRBV28	TGTGCCAGCAGTTTCCAGTCGGGGGGGAACTATGGCTACACCTTC	CASSFQSGGNYGYTF
18	.	.	TRBJ2-1	TRBV4-1	TGCGCCAGCAGCCAAGAGGTGCTAGCGAAACCCTCCTACAATGAGCAGTTCTTC	CASSQEVLAKPSYNEQFF
15	TRBD1	.	TRBJ1-1	TRBV14	TGTGCCATCCGCCCCAGGGGGCAGATGGAAACTGAAGCTTTCTTT	CAIRPRGQMETEAFF
14	.	.	TRBJ1-2	TRBV29-1	TGCAGCGTTGAACCCGTTGGCAGGGATCCTGGCTACACCTTC	CSVEPVGRDPGYTF
13	.	once	TRBJ1-5	TRBV19	TGTGCCAGTAGTATAGGAGGTTTCGGGCCCCAGCATTTT	CASSIGGFGPQHF
12	.	.	TRBJ2-7	TRBV10-2	TGCGCCAGCAGTGACAGTACCTACGAGCAGTACTTC	CASSDSTYEQYF